One and the same sample provided the 21 T cell receptor beta chains below, sequenced in a study of post-analysis software for immune sequencing data. Study-wide results and caveats: Patients had higher frequencies than controls of about 5 TRBV segments, including TRBV5-6, TRBV5-1 and TRBV20-1.

The library was made from cDNA and included unique molecular identifiers. TCRdb reanalysed the PCR reads using MiXCR and keeps one entry per CDR3 protein. Of around 770,000 distinct CDR3 sequences in the sample, about 45% were seen once. Antigens for these TCRs are unknown. Sequencing was carried out using blood. The receptors stem from a girl aged 5 to 17 with multiple sclerosis.

This chain links TRBV29-1 with TRBJ1-2; tentatively, D is TRBD1 (6 bases). V was shortened by 5 bases and J by 8 bases, with 21 bases between the two germline ends. The CDR3 runs 14 residues. Germline V lookup: CDR1 SQVTM, CDR2 ANQGSEA. In DNA, the CDR3 is TGCAGCGTTTCCGCCGACAGGACGGGCTGGGGCTACACCTTC. Protein product: CSVSADRTGWGYTF. The full variable domain, in which reference TRBV29-1 and TRBJ1-2 provide the parts outside the CDR3, is SAVISQKPSRDICQRGTSLTIQCQVDSQVTMMFWYRQQPGQSLTLIATANQGSEATYESGFVIDKFPISRPNLTFSTLTVSNMSPEDSSIYLCSVSADRTGWGYTFGSGTRLTVV.

As for this clonotype: A much larger clonotype is one base distant, so this may be a read error. J is TRBJ2-3 and V is TRBV15, with no clear D. The V end was cut by 0 bases, the J end by 4 bases, with 2 bases between. The germline CDR1 and CDR2 sequences are LNHNV and YYDKDF (reference sequence). This CDR3 contains 12 residues. In DNA, the CDR3 is TGTGCCACCAGCAGAGATGCAGATACGCAGTATTTT. Translated: CATSRDADTQYF.

V and J are TRBV11-3 and TRBJ2-5; D perhaps matches TRBD1 (5 bases). The CDR3 is 13 residues long. Trimming removed 2 bases from V and 5 bases from J, with 9 bases in between. Germline V gene sequence: CDR1 SGHNT, CDR2 YENEEA. CDR3 coding DNA: TGTGCCAGCAGCTTAAGGCAGGGTGAGACCCAGTACTTC. This codes for CASSLRQGETQYF.

This clonotype was counted between two and nine times. This sequence joins TRBV4-2 and TRBJ2-5; D uncertain. Germline CDR1 reads LGHNA; CDR2 reads YNFKEQ. The CDR3 runs to 15 residues. The V gene lost 0 bases and the J gene lost 5 bases, with 13 bases spanning the gap. CDR3: CASSQEPAAAETQYF. CDR3 DNA: TGTGCCAGCAGCCAAGAACCCGCAGCAGCTGAGACCCAGTACTTC.

The chain recombines TRBV7-9 with TRBJ1-1; no reliable D call. This CDR3 contains 11 residues. Looked up from germline, CDR1 is SEHNR and CDR2 is FQNEAQ (reference sequence). The germline V and J ends were trimmed by 1 base and 8 bases, with 5 bases remaining between them. CDR3 coding DNA: TGTGCCAGCAGCTTAGGCCGAGAAGCTTTCTTT. Encoded protein: CASSLGREAFF.

To note about this clonotype: A much bigger clone sits one base away, suggesting this may be a read error. The missing conserved phenylalanine or tryptophan at the end of this CDR3 makes a read error likely. The rearrangement joins TRBV5-6 to TRBJ2-3; TRBD2 matches 7 bases. The CDR3 sequence is 15 residues long. Looked up from germline, CDR1 is SGHDT and CDR2 is YYEEEE. The V gene end was trimmed by 4 bases and the J gene end by 5 bases; junction bases not matched to a gene: 10. CDR3 nucleotides: TGTGCCAGCAGCGCCGACCTGATAGCGGGAGATACGCAGTATGTT. The encoded protein is CASSADLIAGDTQYV.

This clonotype has ten or more counts. The chain uses TRBV6-6 and TRBJ1-2, with TRBD1 identical over 11 bases. The J segment lost 1 base and the V segment lost 6 bases, leaving 7 bases of the junction unmatched. Germline V lookup: CDR1 MNHNY, CDR2 SVGAGI (reference sequence). The CDR3 has 16 residues. CDR3 nucleotides: TGTGCCAGCAGAGGGGGACAGGGGGGGGGTAACTATGGCTACACCTTC. Translated: CASRGGQGGGNYGYTF.

V is TRBV6-5 and J is TRBJ2-5, with TRBD2 matching 9 bases. The end of the DNA is better explained by TRBJ2-7, so the J call may be wrong. Germline V gene data show CDR1 as MNHEY and CDR2 as SVGAGI. The CDR3 has 15 residues. The CDR3 DNA reads TGTGCCAGCAGTTACTCGCCTAGCGGGGCGTACGAGCAGTACTTC. Translation gives CASSYSPSGAYEQYF.

There are a few counts of this clonotype. V is TRBV12-3 or TRBV12-4 and J is TRBJ1-5; no clear D gene. The CDR3 has 12 residues. V lost 5 bases and J lost 6, with 8 bases in between. CDR3 sequence: CASSTGVQPQHF. CDR3 DNA: TGTGCCAGCAGTACCGGGGTTCAGCCCCAGCATTTT.

This clonotype came up a few times. Sequence at one end of the junction differs from germline and may be a read error. V gene TRBV6-2 or TRBV6-3 combines with J gene TRBJ2-7; 7 bases are shared with TRBD2. The CDR3 runs 14 residues. Germline values: CDR1 MNHEY, CDR2 SVGEGT. CDR3 amino acids: CASSLKTSSHEQYF. The CDR3 DNA is TGTGCCAGCAGTCTCAAGACTAGCTCCCACGAGCAGTACTTC.

This clonotype was detected a few times. V is TRBV6-5 and J is TRBJ1-2, with a possible D match to TRBD1 (5 bases). The CDR3 consists of 12 residues. Trimming took 5 bases from V and 9 from J, leaving 13 bases between them. Germline V gives CDR1 MNHEY, CDR2 SVGAGI. CDR3 region: CASSINGASYTF. CDR3 bases: TGTGCCAGCAGTATTAACGGGGCAAGCTACACCTTC.

This chain uses TRBV11-2 with TRBJ2-4; D is perhaps TRBD1 (5 bases). The CDR3 consists of 16 residues. Per germline, CDR1 SGHAT and CDR2 FQNNGV. Deletions cut 3 bases from V and 0 bases from J, with 12 bases between. The chain's CDR3 is CASSLNRRLAKNIQYF. The CDR3 DNA reads TGTGCCAGCAGCTTGAACAGGAGACTAGCCAAAAACATTCAGTACTTC.

V usage is TRBV28 and J usage is TRBJ1-2; no firm D call. The CDR3 runs 12 residues. Germline V CDR1 and CDR2: MDHEN, SYDVKM. The germline V and J ends were trimmed by 7 bases and 5 bases, with 11 bases remaining between them. The CDR3 protein is CASNGPGYGYTF. Written as DNA, the CDR3 is TGTGCCAGCAATGGACCTGGGTATGGCTACACCTTC.

This CDR3 is CSARDETSGIYNEQFF. The CDR3 DNA reads as TGCAGTGCTAGAGATGAAACTAGCGGGATTTACAATGAGCAGTTCTTC. V and J are TRBV20-1 and TRBJ2-1; 10 bases match TRBD2. Trimming took 0 bases from V and 4 from J; bases not matched to a gene: 6. Per germline, CDR1 DFQATT and CDR2 SNEGSKA (reference sequence). The CDR3 spans 16 residues.

The chain links TRBV6-6 to TRBJ2-7, with 9 bases that match TRBD2. V lost 6 bases and J lost 6; bases outside the gene matches: 12. This CDR3 has 15 residues. The germline V gene encodes CDR1 MNHNY and CDR2 SVGAGI (reference sequence). The CDR3 DNA sequence: TGTGCCAGCAGCACCATCGGGCGGGAGGGCCTCGAGCAGTACTTC. Translation gives CASSTIGREGLEQYF.

This clonotype was observed a few times. The chain links TRBV7-2 to TRBJ2-1, with no clear D. The germline gives CDR1 SGHTA, CDR2 FQGNSA. The CDR3 spans 15 residues. V lost 2 bases and J 3 bases, leaving 11 bases between the germline ends. The CDR3 nucleotides read TGTGCCAGCAGCTTACTGGCGAATATCTACAATGAGCAGTTCTTC. It is translated as CASSLLANIYNEQFF.

The chain couples TRBV12-3 or TRBV12-4 to TRBJ1-2; 7 nucleotides align to TRBD1. This CDR3 region has 14 residues. V dropped 6 bases and J dropped 2; count of bases not matched to a gene: 6. The CDR3 bases are TGTGCCAGCAGCCCCACGACAGGGAACTATGGCTACACCTTC. It is translated as CASSPTTGNYGYTF.

In its sample, this clonotype was seen once. DNA for the CDR3: TGCAGTGCTAGGAGGTTGGGGACTAGCGGGAGAAATGAGCAGTTCTTC. It translates to CSARRLGTSGRNEQFF. V and J are TRBV20-1 and TRBJ2-1; TRBD2 agrees at 14 bases. V gave up 3 bases and J gave up 7 bases; unmatched junction bases: 8. This CDR3 is 16 amino acids long. Germline V gene lookup returns CDR1 DFQATT and CDR2 SNEGSKA (reference sequence).

The chain is built from TRBV10-3 and TRBJ1-2; the D gene is possibly TRBD1 (6 bases). V shed 3 bases and J shed 8 bases, with 10 bases lying between them. CDR1 is ENHRY and CDR2 is SYGVKD in the germline V gene. This CDR3 is built from 12 residues. Written as DNA, the CDR3 is TGTGCCATCAGTGAATCAGGGGTCGGCTACACCTTC. Amino acid sequence: CAISESGVGYTF.

This clonotype has only a few counts. The gene calls are TRBV11-1 and TRBJ2-3; D tentatively fits TRBD1 or TRBD2 (5 bases each). V dropped 5 bases and J dropped 6 bases, with 15 bases sitting between them. The length of the CDR3 is 14 residues. Germline V gene sequence: CDR1 SGHAT, CDR2 FQDESV (reference sequence). CDR3 residues: CASSRTGPADTQYF. CDR3 in DNA: TGTGCCAGCAGCCGGACGGGGCCAGCGGATACGCAGTATTTT.

V is TRBV9 and J is TRBJ2-1, with a possible D match to TRBD1 (6 bases). The CDR3 is made up of 14 amino acids. Germline loops: CDR1 SGDLS, CDR2 YYNGEE. V was shortened by 0 bases and J by 8 bases, with 12 bases between the two germline ends. DNA for the CDR3: TGTGCCAGCAGCGTAGTACAGGGCGGCGATGAGCAGTTCTTC. Residues: CASSVVQGGDEQFF.